Below, 24 T cell receptor beta chains from the same sample are listed, as sequenced in a study of T cell responses to AZD1222 COVID-19 vaccine. Libraries were prepared by immunoSEQ multiplex PCR; TCRdb keeps only in-frame clonotypes and omits some of them. The sample yields some 180,000 clones, around 92% seen once. The sample consisted of peripheral blood, taken on day 0 of AZD1222 vaccination. The receptor source for this set is an adult in good health.

The V gene is TRBV7-8, the J gene TRBJ1-2; possible D gene TRBD1, 6 bases. Germline values: CDR1 SGHVS, CDR2 FQNEAQ. CDR3 size: 12 residues. V was shortened by 5 bases and J by 6 bases, with 10 bases between the two germline ends. CDR3 amino acids: CASSPTGNGYTF. The DNA for the CDR3 is TGTGCCAGCAGCCCCACAGGGAATGGCTACACCTTC.

J is TRBJ1-1 and V is TRBV5-1; a possible D gene is TRBD1 (5 bases). The V gene lost 3 bases and the J gene lost 2 bases, with 17 bases spanning the gap. The CDR3 loop spans 16 amino acids. Germline V gene data show CDR1 as SGHRS and CDR2 as YFSETQ. CDR3 sequence: CASSSWSPRDNTEAFF. CDR3 sequence (DNA): TGCGCCAGCAGCTCTTGGTCTCCCAGGGATAACACTGAAGCTTTCTTT.

The rearrangement joins TRBV18 to TRBJ1-1; 7 bases agree with TRBD1. Trimming cost V 2 bases and J 4 bases; bases outside gene matches: 1. Germline V gene lookup returns CDR1 KGHSH and CDR2 LQKENI. The CDR3 has 13 amino acids. The DNA for the CDR3 is TGTGCCAGCTCACCAACAGGGGTCACTGAAGCTTTCTTT. Translated, it gives CASSPTGVTEAFF.

This clone was detected once. The chain is built from TRBV6-1 and TRBJ1-4; possible D gene TRBD1, 5 bases. The germline gives CDR1 MNHNS, CDR2 SASEGT. Trimming pared 3 bases from V and 8 bases from J, leaving 13 bases between. The CDR3 runs 14 residues. Here the CDR3 DNA reads TGTGCCAGCAGTGAGATAGGGGAAGTAGAAAAACTGTTTTTT. This translates into CASSEIGEVEKLFF.

V and J are TRBV30 and TRBJ2-3; D might be TRBD2 (5 bases). The CDR3 contains 12 residues. Germline CDR1 is GTSNPN and CDR2 is SVGIG (reference sequence). Trimming cost V 3 bases and J 3 bases, with 7 bases left between them. The CDR3 DNA sequence: TGTGCCTGGAGCGGCGGGACAGATACGCAGTATTTT. Translation gives CAWSGGTDTQYF.

The chain combines TRBV28 with TRBJ2-1; 8 bases match TRBD2. The V gene's germline CDR1 is MDHEN and CDR2 SYDVKM. The CDR3 runs 15 residues. V shed 7 bases, J shed 8 bases, and the junction held 13 bases outside the gene matches. The CDR3 loop reads CASNSRGGLVDEQFF. In DNA, the CDR3 is TGTGCCAGCAATTCACGGGGGGGCCTGGTCGATGAGCAGTTCTTC.

The chain carries TRBV30 and TRBJ2-2; 8 positions agree with TRBD2. This CDR3 region has 16 residues. With V trimmed by 1 base and J by 3 bases, 7 bases remained unmatched. Germline-derived CDR1 and CDR2 are GTSNPN and SVGIG (reference sequence). The CDR3 sequence: CAWSAPSGWDTGELFF. CDR3 nucleotide sequence: TGTGCCTGGAGTGCCCCTAGCGGGTGGGACACCGGGGAGCTGTTTTTT.

In this sample, this clone turned up once. The chain carries TRBV19 and TRBJ2-6; D remains unclear. The CDR3 length is 14 residues. V was pared by 7 bases and J by 0 bases, with 7 bases between. Germline CDR1 and CDR2: LNHDA and SQIVND (reference sequence). CDR3 coding DNA: TGTGCCAGTACCACGAACTCTGGGGCCAACGTCCTGACTTTC. Its protein product is CASTTNSGANVLTF.

The DNA of the CDR3 is TGTGCCAGCAGCCCACCCGGACAGATGAACACCGGGGAGCTGTTTTTT. This translates into CASSPPGQMNTGELFF. This sequence joins TRBV7-8 and TRBJ2-2; D perhaps matches TRBD1 (6 bases). Per germline, CDR1 SGHVS and CDR2 FQNEAQ. The CDR3 has 16 amino acids. The V end was cut by 5 bases, the J end by 1 base, with 14 bases between.

The gene calls are TRBV12-3 or TRBV12-4 and TRBJ1-5, with a weak D call TRBD1 (5 bases). V was clipped by 5 bases and J by 5 bases, with 10 bases between them. This CDR3 is built from 13 residues. The CDR3 DNA follows: TGTGCCAGCAGTACACTAGGGGATCAGCCCCAGCATTTT. This sequence encodes CASSTLGDQPQHF.

The V and J genes are TRBV12-5 and TRBJ2-7; unclear D gene. Germline V gene sequence: CDR1 LGHNT, CDR2 FRNRAP. Trimming shortened V by 7 bases and J by 2 bases, and 9 bases separated the two germline ends. This CDR3 has 12 residues. CDR3: CASAIRPYEQYF. DNA of the CDR3: TGTGCTAGTGCGATCCGACCCTACGAGCAGTACTTC.

This rearrangement joins TRBV12-5 to TRBJ1-5, with D perhaps TRBD1 (5 bases). V lost 2 bases, J lost 3 bases, and 11 bases lay in between. The CDR3 covers 15 residues. Germline CDR1 LGHNT, CDR2 FRNRAP. CDR3 in amino acids: CASGLSLRANQPQHF. The DNA of the CDR3 is TGTGCTAGTGGTTTGTCCCTCAGGGCCAATCAGCCCCAGCATTTT.

The chain carries TRBV5-1 and TRBJ1-1; D is undetermined. CDR1 is SGHRS, CDR2 YFSETQ, per germline. Trimming left V 0 bases short and J 5 bases short, with 8 bases between. This CDR3 is built from 13 residues. The chain's CDR3 is CASSLVSGTEAFF. In DNA, the CDR3 is TGCGCCAGCAGCTTGGTATCGGGTACTGAAGCTTTCTTT. Variable domain in full (rest from reference TRBV5-1 and TRBJ1-1): KAGVTQTPRYLIKTRGQQVTLSCSPISGHRSVSWYQQTPGQGLQFLFEYFSETQRNKGNFPGRFSGRQFSNSRSEMNVSTLELGDSALYLCASSLVSGTEAFFGQGTRLTVV.

The chain recombines TRBV15 with TRBJ2-7; 9 bases map to TRBD1. CDR1 and CDR2 from the germline V gene are LNHNV and YYDKDF (reference sequence). V dropped 0 bases and J dropped 2; count of bases not matched to a gene: 2. The CDR3 loop spans 15 amino acids. In DNA form, the CDR3 reads TGTGCCACCAGCAGAGATTGGACAGGGGCCTACGAGCAGTACTTC. Translated: CATSRDWTGAYEQYF.

The V and J genes are TRBV7-2 and TRBJ2-1, with 7 bases that match TRBD2. The CDR3 loop spans 14 amino acids. The V gene end was trimmed by 1 base and the J gene end by 8 bases; junction bases not matched to a gene: 5. Germline lookup yields CDR1 SGHTA and CDR2 FQGNSA. CDR3 sequence (DNA): TGTGCCAGCAGCTTAGGACTAGCCGTACATGAGCAGTTCTTC. Residues: CASSLGLAVHEQFF.

V is TRBV5-1 and J is TRBJ2-7; no definite D call. The length of the CDR3 is 15 residues. Trimming pared 0 bases from V and 2 bases from J, leaving 12 bases between. The germline gives CDR1 SGHRS, CDR2 YFSETQ. CDR3 DNA sequence: TGCGCCAGCAGCTTGGCCTATGGGCAGACCTACGAGCAGTACTTC. Amino acid sequence: CASSLAYGQTYEQYF. The full variable domain, its missing parts supplied by reference TRBV5-1 and TRBJ2-7, is KAGVTQTPRYLIKTRGQQVTLSCSPISGHRSVSWYQQTPGQGLQFLFEYFSETQRNKGNFPGRFSGRQFSNSRSEMNVSTLELGDSALYLCASSLAYGQTYEQYFGPGTRLTVT.

The rearrangement links TRBV24-1 to TRBJ2-3; D is possibly TRBD2 (5 bases). Germline loops: CDR1 KGHDR, CDR2 SFDVKD. CDR3 length: 12 residues. The V end lost 4 bases, the J end lost 9 bases, and 10 bases lay between the germline ends. The CDR3 region is CATSDSPGTQYF. CDR3 DNA sequence: TGTGCCACCAGTGACTCTCCGGGGACGCAGTATTTT.

The chain carries TRBV30 and TRBJ2-3, with D hard to call. Germline lookup yields CDR1 GTSNPN and CDR2 SVGIG (reference sequence). The ends were cut back, 2 bases at V and 3 bases at J, with 12 bases in the middle. The CDR3 is made up of 14 amino acids. The DNA for the CDR3 is TGTGCCTGGAGTTCACCACAAGGGACAGATACGCAGTATTTT. The encoded protein is CAWSSPQGTDTQYF.

CDR3 protein: CASSEGTGFDEQYF. The CDR3 region has the DNA TGCGCCAGCAGTGAGGGGACAGGGTTCGACGAGCAGTACTTC. This chain uses TRBV10-1 with TRBJ2-7; TRBD1 matches at 9 bases. V dropped 2 bases and J dropped 5; count of bases not matched to a gene: 4. This CDR3 region has 14 residues. The V gene's germline CDR1 is WNHNN and CDR2 SYGVQD (reference sequence).

This rearrangement joins TRBV6-4 to TRBJ1-6, with D uncertain. V was shortened by 6 bases and J by 0 bases, with 9 bases between the two germline ends. The CDR3 runs 15 residues. The germline V gene has CDR1 MRHNA and CDR2 SNTAGT. DNA of the CDR3: TGTGCCAGCAGGGAGACGAGCTCCTATAATTCACCCCTCCACTTT. Translation: CASRETSSYNSPLHF.

The J gene is TRBJ1-5, the V gene TRBV19; D remains ambiguous. The CDR3 consists of 14 residues. The germline gives CDR1 LNHDA, CDR2 SQIVND (reference sequence). The V and J ends lost 3 bases and 6 bases respectively, with 12 bases between them. The CDR3 loop reads CASSIRGNSQPQHF. The CDR3 DNA sequence: TGTGCCAGTAGTATCCGGGGAAATAGTCAGCCCCAGCATTTT.

The V gene is TRBV7-9, the J gene TRBJ2-7, with TRBD2 matching over 8 bases. The V gene's germline CDR1 is SEHNR and CDR2 FQNEAQ (reference sequence). V lost 1 base, J lost 4 bases, and 9 bases stayed unmatched. The CDR3 is 16 amino acids. CDR3 amino acids: CASSLEIAGKSYEQYF. The CDR3 DNA reads as TGTGCCAGCAGCTTAGAAATAGCGGGAAAATCGTACGAGCAGTACTTC.

The chain is built from TRBV5-1 and TRBJ2-2, with TRBD2 matching 8 bases. The CDR3 has 15 amino acids. V gave up 7 bases and J gave up 3 bases; unmatched junction bases: 8. Germline CDR1 is SGHRS and CDR2 is YFSETQ. This CDR3 is CASSGGGTYTGELFF. In DNA form, the CDR3 reads TGCGCCAGCTCGGGCGGGGGGACCTACACCGGGGAGCTGTTTTTT. Full variable domain (rest looked up from reference TRBV5-1 and TRBJ2-2): KAGVTQTPRYLIKTRGQQVTLSCSPISGHRSVSWYQQTPGQGLQFLFEYFSETQRNKGNFPGRFSGRQFSNSRSEMNVSTLELGDSALYLCASSGGGTYTGELFFGEGSRLTVL.

This rearrangement joins TRBV27 to TRBJ2-7; D is possibly TRBD1 (5 bases). With 2 bases removed from V and 7 bases from J, the gap between germline ends came to 9 bases. The CDR3 covers 12 residues. CDR1 and CDR2 (germline): MNHEY, SMNVEV (reference sequence). The CDR3 sequence: CASSLLGVEQYF. The CDR3 region has the DNA TGTGCCAGCAGTTTACTAGGGGTTGAGCAGTACTTC.